This T cell receptor beta chain was sequenced in a study of blood T cells in healthy people across ages. Germline lookup yields CDR1 MNHEY and CDR2 SVGEGT. This CDR3 has 16 residues. Losses at the gene ends were 10 bases for V and 4 bases for J; bases not matched to a gene: 16. A J-beta primer mix and a sample-barcoded 5' primer were used in a second PCR of about 7 to 12 cycles. In TCRdb, the 5' RACE reads were re-called with MiXCR into one record per CDR3 protein. This table has about 730,000 distinct CDR3 sequences, roughly two fifths appearing once. This chain joins TRBV6-2 or TRBV6-3 and TRBJ2-7, with 10 bases matching TRBD2. The sample consisted of blood. The receptor was derived from a woman aged 55-75 years in good health. Written as DNA, the CDR3 is TGTGCCACCATGAATTCAGCGGGAGGGCGGAGGTACGAGCAGTACTTC. This codes for CATMNSAGGRRYEQYF.